This T cell receptor (beta chain) was profiled in a study of cytomegalovirus exposure and HLA in healthy donors. The PCR had 60 Vbeta and 13 Jbeta primers. Repertoires were generated with immunoSEQ multiplex PCR, while TCRdb's copy carries only in-frame clones and drops some. Of 95,000 to 150,000 clones listed, over 70% are singletons. The CDR3 totals 16 residues. The receptor was isolated from a woman aged 40 to 50 in good health and CMV-seronegative. Sequences were obtained from PBMCs. V is TRBV21-1 and J is TRBJ2-6; the table's D gene call, TRBD1, was not cross checked with the DNA. TRBV21-1 is described as a pseudogene. As DNA, the CDR3 is TGTGCCAGCAGCACTCGACAGACCTCTGGGGCCAACGTCCTGACTTTC. The encoded protein is CASSTRQTSGANVLTF.